The 21 T cell receptor beta chains reported below all come from one sample, sequenced in a study of blood T cells in healthy people across ages. A sample-barcoded 5' primer and a J-beta primer mix were used in a second PCR of roughly 7 to 12 cycles. From the 5' RACE reads, TCRdb called clonotypes with MiXCR, one entry per CDR3 protein. The sample holds hundreds of thousands of distinct CDR3 sequences, 49% seen once. Specimen: blood. The source is a woman in her sixties in good health.

This clonotype was counted a few times. This chain connects TRBV7-2 to TRBJ2-7; D is unresolved. Per germline, CDR1 SGHTA and CDR2 FQGNSA. The V end was cut by 5 bases, the J end by 0 bases, with 11 bases between. This CDR3 has 14 residues. The CDR3 loop reads CASSRPPSSYEQYF. In nucleotides, the CDR3 is TGTGCCAGCAGCCGTCCCCCCTCCTCCTACGAGCAGTACTTC. The full variable domain, its missing parts supplied by reference TRBV7-2 and TRBJ2-7, is GAGVSQSPSNKVTEKGKDVELRCDPISGHTALYWYRQSLGQGLEFLIYFQGNSAPDKSGLPSDRFSAERTGGSVSTLTIQRTQQEDSAVYLCASSRPPSSYEQYFGPGTRLTVT.

V usage is TRBV30 and J usage is TRBJ1-2; tentative D call: TRBD1 (5 bases). CDR1 and CDR2 (germline): GTSNPN, SVGIG (reference sequence). V was shortened by 2 bases and J by 4 bases, with 11 bases between the two germline ends. CDR3 length: 13 residues. The DNA of the CDR3 is TGTGCCTGGAGTAACTGGGGGGGCTATGGCTACACCTTC. This encodes CAWSNWGGYGYTF.

The chain uses TRBV24-1 and TRBJ2-1; 14 nucleotides agree with TRBD2. V lost 4 bases to trimming and J lost 7 bases; unmatched junction nucleotides: 5. The CDR3 totals 16 residues. CDR1 KGHDR and CDR2 SFDVKD come from the germline V gene. Written as DNA, the CDR3 is TGTGCCACCAGTGAACGGGGACTAGCGGGAGTGAATGAGCAGTTCTTC. Translated, it gives CATSERGLAGVNEQFF.

This clonotype has more than one count but fewer than ten. The rearrangement links TRBV6-2 or TRBV6-3 to TRBJ1-2; no firm D call. CDR3 size: 12 residues. V lost 0 bases, J lost 6 bases, and 5 bases lay in between. Germline-derived CDR1 and CDR2 are MNHEY and SVGEGT. The CDR3 region is CASSYSRHGYTF. DNA for the CDR3: TGTGCCAGCAGTTACTCAAGACATGGCTACACCTTC.

This clonotype was counted at least ten times. This chain connects TRBV10-3 to TRBJ1-2; D call uncertain. The CDR3 has 13 amino acids. Germline CDR1 reads ENHRY; CDR2 reads SYGVKD. The V end was cut by 10 bases, the J end by 6 bases, with 18 bases between. CDR3 amino acids: CATGGDLGNGYTF. In DNA, the CDR3 is TGTGCCACCGGCGGTGACCTAGGGAATGGCTACACCTTC.

A remark on this clonotype: A much larger clone sits a single nucleotide away, making a read error possible. V and J are TRBV28 and TRBJ1-2; D uncertain. From germline, CDR1 is MDHEN and CDR2 SYDVKM. Trimming removed 7 bases from V and 5 bases from J, with 11 bases in between. This CDR3 comprises 12 residues. The CDR3 loop reads CASKIRLYGYTF. For the CDR3, the DNA is TGTGCCAGCAAGATCCGCTTGTATGGCTACACCTTC.

The chain carries TRBV7-9 and TRBJ2-7; perhaps TRBD1 as D (6 bases). V lost 2 bases to trimming and J lost 5 bases, with 10 bases between them. CDR1 is SEHNR and CDR2 is FQNEAQ in the germline V gene (reference sequence). This CDR3 has 13 residues. This CDR3 is CASSLNSGDEQYF. DNA of the CDR3: TGTGCCAGCAGCTTAAACTCAGGGGACGAGCAGTACTTC.

This chain connects TRBV4-2 to TRBJ1-2, with TRBD1 matching 9 bases. V lost 4 bases, J lost 7 bases, and 7 bases stayed unmatched. The CDR3 runs to 14 residues. Germline lookup yields CDR1 LGHNA and CDR2 YNFKEQ. The CDR3 sequence is CASSPRTGEGGYTF. The CDR3 bases are TGTGCCAGCAGCCCCCGGACAGGGGAAGGTGGCTACACCTTC.

The J gene is TRBJ1-2, the V gene TRBV3-1, with D possibly TRBD1 on 6 matching bases. This CDR3 spans 12 amino acids. The germline V gene encodes CDR1 LGHDT and CDR2 YNNKEL (reference sequence). The V gene lost 8 bases and the J gene lost 5 bases, with 12 bases spanning the gap. The DNA for the CDR3 is TGTGCCAGCTCACAGGGTCGATATGGCTACACCTTC. It yields the protein CASSQGRYGYTF. The whole variable domain, remainder taken from reference TRBV3-1 and TRBJ1-2, is DTAVSQTPKYLVTQMGNDKSIKCEQNLGHDTMYWYKQDSKKFLKIMFSYNNKELIINETVPNRFSPKSPDKAHLNLHINSLELGDSAVYFCASSQGRYGYTFGSGTRLTVV.

This clonotype was seen ten or more times. This chain joins TRBV28 and TRBJ2-1; TRBD2 matches at 8 bases. This CDR3 spans 14 amino acids. Germline assignment: CDR1 MDHEN and CDR2 SYDVKM. V lost 3 bases and J lost 5; bases outside the gene matches: 3. The CDR3: CASSLTSENNEQFF. The CDR3 bases are TGTGCCAGCAGTTTGACTAGCGAAAACAATGAGCAGTTCTTC.

This clonotype has more than one count but fewer than ten. This chain's CDR3 is CASSQDVAAGGETQYF. The CDR3 coding sequence is TGCGCCAGCAGCCAAGATGTTGCTGCGGGTGGTGAGACCCAGTACTTC. This sequence joins TRBV4-3 and TRBJ2-5, with D tentatively TRBD2 (5 bases). V was pared by 0 bases and J by 5 bases, with 16 bases between. Germline-derived CDR1 and CDR2 are LGHNA and YSLEER. This CDR3 region has 16 residues.

This rearrangement joins TRBV6-5 to TRBJ2-1; 14 bases map to TRBD2. The CDR3 sequence is 17 residues long. Germline V gene lookup returns CDR1 MNHEY and CDR2 SVGAGI. The V segment lost 4 bases and the J segment 10 bases; nucleotides outside the gene matches: 12. Here the CDR3 DNA reads TGTGCCAGCAGTTTGAGATGGGGACTAGCGGGAGTGGGGGAGCAGTTCTTC. Protein sequence: CASSLRWGLAGVGEQFF.

This clonotype was counted ten times or more. J is TRBJ2-1 and V is TRBV24-1; 10 bases map to TRBD2. With V trimmed by 7 bases and J by 5 bases, 10 bases remained unmatched. This CDR3 comprises 16 residues. Looked up from germline, CDR1 is KGHDR and CDR2 is SFDVKD. The CDR3 is CATSSPSGRAHNEQFF. In DNA form, the CDR3 reads TGTGCCACCAGCTCCCCAAGCGGGAGGGCTCACAATGAGCAGTTCTTC.

The rearrangement joins TRBV30 to TRBJ2-1; 9 positions match TRBD2. The CDR3 totals 14 residues. CDR1 is GTSNPN and CDR2 is SVGIG in the germline V gene (reference sequence). Losses at the gene ends were 2 bases for V and 5 bases for J; bases not matched to a gene: 4. The CDR3 spells CAWSLAGMDNEQFF. In nucleotides, the CDR3 is TGTGCCTGGAGTCTAGCGGGAATGGACAATGAGCAGTTCTTC.

V gene TRBV20-1 combines with J gene TRBJ2-7; D uncertain. The germline CDR1 and CDR2 sequences are DFQATT and SNEGSKA (reference sequence). V lost 0 bases and J lost 0, with 12 bases in between. The CDR3 consists of 15 residues. This CDR3 reads CSAREQQEYSYEQYF. The DNA for the CDR3 is TGCAGTGCTAGAGAACAGCAGGAATACTCCTACGAGCAGTACTTC.

As to this clonotype: An end of the junction differs from the germline gene, which may be a read error. The rearrangement links TRBV10-3 to TRBJ2-3; weak D call: TRBD2 (5 bases). Germline V lookup: CDR1 ENHRY, CDR2 SYGVKD. CDR3 length: 13 amino acids. For the CDR3, the DNA is TGTGCCATCAGTGAGTCGAGGGTAGATCCGCAGTATTTT. As protein: CAISESRVDPQYF.

This clonotype was seen only a few times. One end of the junction is discordant with germline, which a read error may explain. The chain recombines TRBV2 with TRBJ2-4; D uncertain. Per germline, CDR1 SNHLY and CDR2 FYNNEI. There are 16 residues in the CDR3. DNA of the CDR3: TGTGCCAGCAGCGAAGGTGGTCTTATAGCCAAAAACATTCAGTACTTC. It translates to CASSEGGLIAKNIQYF.

This clonotype came up once. The junction departs from the called germline gene at one end, perhaps through a read error. V and J are TRBV6-6 and TRBJ1-2, with D possibly being TRBD1 (5 bases). Per germline, CDR1 MNHNY and CDR2 SVGAGI (reference sequence). The length of the CDR3 is 14 residues. The CDR3 bases are TGTGCCTGCAGTTACCCGGACACCAACTATGGCTACACCTTC. Translating gives CACSYPDTNYGYTF.

The chain couples TRBV3-1 to TRBJ2-1; 8 bases fit TRBD1. V was pared by 5 bases and J by 5 bases, with 8 bases of the junction left unmatched. The CDR3 is 15 residues long. The germline V gene has CDR1 LGHDT and CDR2 YNNKEL (reference sequence). Here the CDR3 reads CASSTRDRFNNEQFF. The CDR3 nucleotides are TGTGCCAGCAGCACCCGGGACAGGTTTAACAATGAGCAGTTCTTC.

J is TRBJ2-1 and V is TRBV7-2, with D unresolved. The J call is doubtful: the DNA matches TRBJ2-7 better. Per the germline V gene, CDR1 is SGHTA and CDR2 is FQGNSA. This CDR3 comprises 13 residues. The CDR3 region has the DNA TGTGCCAGCTTACTGTCCTCCTACAATGAGCAGTACTTC. It codes for CASLLSSYNEQYF.

This clonotype came up once. The V gene is TRBV20-1, the J gene TRBJ2-1, with unresolved D. The CDR3 has 12 amino acids. In germline, CDR1 is DFQATT, CDR2 SNEGSKA (reference sequence). V lost 7 bases to trimming and J lost 9 bases, with 16 bases between them. The CDR3 region is CSVFSPTVEQFF. Here the CDR3 DNA reads TGCAGTGTCTTTAGTCCCACCGTTGAGCAGTTCTTC.